This note documents a single TCR beta chain sequence. Other DNA sequences in this specimen translate into the identical CDR3. These data come from a study of shared clonotypes between healthy human individuals. The CDR3 spans 13 residues. Germline lookup yields CDR1 SGHTA and CDR2 FQGNSA. The germline V and J ends were trimmed by 1 base and 4 bases, with 7 bases remaining between them. TCRdb keeps only in-frame clones here, not all; method: immunoSEQ multiplex PCR. The sample has about 1.1 million clones; around three quarters are singletons. The source material was memory CD4+ T cells from PBMCs. Documented subset: CD45RA-negative fraction. The sequence derives from a man aged 18-30 years in good health. Some clones in this sample may be carry-over from other donors' samples. The rearrangement links TRBV7-2 to TRBJ2-5; D remains unclear. The DNA for the CDR3 is TGTGCCAGCAGCTTAGGCACTGGAGAGACCCAGTACTTC. Its protein product is CASSLGTGETQYF.